Described below is a single TCR beta chain sequence and its context. Its target is not known. These data are taken from a study of T cell responses to AZD1222 COVID-19 vaccine. Study results and caveats: Only a handful of AZD1222 recipients, several in all, had baseline seropositivity.

Assay used: immunoSEQ multiplex PCR; TCRdb lists only in-frame clones, some missing. The sample has about 180,000 clones, 90% to 95% seen once; the top ten hold 0.95% to 1.3%. CDR3 size: 13 residues. CDR1 is MNHNY and CDR2 is SVGAGI in the germline V gene (reference sequence). The TCR was taken from an adult who received the MenACWY meningococcal vaccine as a control. The chain recombines TRBV6-6 with TRBJ1-3; no definite D call. The specimen was peripheral blood, collected 28 days after the second dose of the MenACWY control vaccine. CDR3 in DNA: TGTGCTACCGGGGAGTCCACTGGAAACACCATATATTTT. Its translation: CATGESTGNTIYF.